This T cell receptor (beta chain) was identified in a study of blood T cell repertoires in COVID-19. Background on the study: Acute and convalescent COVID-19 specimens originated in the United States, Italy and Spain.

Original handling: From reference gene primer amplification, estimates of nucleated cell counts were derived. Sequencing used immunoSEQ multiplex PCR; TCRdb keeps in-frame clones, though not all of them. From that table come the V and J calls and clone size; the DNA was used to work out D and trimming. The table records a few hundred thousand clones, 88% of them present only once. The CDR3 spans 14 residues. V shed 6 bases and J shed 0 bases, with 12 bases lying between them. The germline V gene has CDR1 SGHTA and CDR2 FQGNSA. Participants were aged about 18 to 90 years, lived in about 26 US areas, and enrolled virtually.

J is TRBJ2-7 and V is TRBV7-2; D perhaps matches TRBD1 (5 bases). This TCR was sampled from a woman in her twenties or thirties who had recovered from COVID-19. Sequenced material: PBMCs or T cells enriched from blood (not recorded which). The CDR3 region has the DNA TGTGCCAGCAGGTGGGGCAGGGCCTCCTACGAGCAGTACTTC. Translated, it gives CASRWGRASYEQYF.